Listed below are T cell receptor beta chains from one sample, sequenced in a study of T cells in Graves' hyperthyroidism and ophthalmopathy. TCRdb called the multiplex PCR reads again in MiXCR, with one record for every CDR3 protein. The table records a few hundred thousand distinct CDR3 sequences, about 45% of them present only once. Material for sequencing was peripheral blood or thyroid tissue (not recorded which). These receptors were taken from a woman aged 18-29 years with Graves' hyperthyroidism. The CDR3 runs from the conserved cysteine through the conserved F or W. D genes are given only for firm matches. Clone size, where shown, is once, few, many, or a class for clones that have expanded.

CDR3,DNA,V,J,D,size
CASSLTVESSGNTIYF,TGTGCCAGCAGCCTCACAGTAGAGAGCTCTGGAAACACCATATATTTT,TRBV11-2,TRBJ1-3,NA,NA
CSARVGTAYGYTF,TGCAGTGCTAGAGTGGGAACAGCCTATGGCTACACCTTC,TRBV20-1,TRBJ1-2,NA,NA
CAWSDQGGYEQYF,TGTGCCTGGAGTGACCAGGGTGGATACGAGCAGTACTTC,TRBV30,TRBJ2-7,NA,NA
CASSRDSTQYF,TGCGCCAGCAGCCGGGATTCTACCCAGTACTTC,TRBV5-1,TRBJ2-5,NA,NA
CASSVEENESPLHF,TGTGCCAGCAGCGTAGAGGAGAACGAATCACCCCTCCACTTT,TRBV9,TRBJ1-6,NA,NA
CSAISGRVEETRYF,TGCAGTGCTATATCAGGTCGGGTTGAAGAGACCCGGTACTTC,TRBV29-1,TRBJ2-5,NA,NA
CASSLDLGSGNTIYF,TGTGCCAGCAGCTTGGATTTGGGCTCCGGAAACACCATATATTTT,TRBV5-4,TRBJ1-3,NA,few
CASSSGSRSYEQYF,TGTGCCAGCAGTTCCGGTTCGAGGAGTTACGAGCAGTACTTC,TRBV7-6,TRBJ2-7,NA,few
CSVSLQLKGNTIYF,TGCAGCGTATCTCTACAGTTGAAAGGAAACACCATATATTTT,TRBV29-1,TRBJ1-3,NA,many
CASALDRGSYGYTF,TGCGCCAGCGCCCTGGACAGGGGGAGCTACGGCTACACCTTC,TRBV10-2,TRBJ1-2,TRBD1,NA
CASSLVRGMANVLTF,TGTGCCAGCAGCTTGGTAAGGGGAATGGCCAACGTCCTGACTTTC,TRBV7-9,TRBJ2-6,NA,once
CASSVVGAGSPLHF,TGTGCCAGCAGCGTAGTAGGGGCTGGTTCACCCCTCCACTTT,TRBV9,TRBJ1-6,NA,few
CASSFGGIDGYTF,TGTGCCAGCAGTTTTGGGGGAATCGATGGCTACACCTTC,TRBV7-3,TRBJ1-2,NA,NA
CASSDPGLAGQETQYF,TGTGCCAGCAGTGACCCTGGACTAGCGGGTCAAGAGACCCAGTACTTC,TRBV2,TRBJ2-5,TRBD2,NA
CSARQSSYEQYF,TGCAGTGCTAGGCAGTCCTCCTACGAGCAGTACTTC,TRBV20-1,TRBJ2-7,NA,many
CASSEAIGAARNTQYF,TGTGCCAGCAGTGAAGCTATTGGGGCCGCCCGGAATACGCAGTATTTT,TRBV2,TRBJ2-3,NA,few
CATSDLIAGETQYF,TGTGCCACCAGTGATTTGATTGCGGGTGAGACCCAGTACTTC,TRBV24-1,TRBJ2-5,NA,NA
CASRPGEGGDQPQHF,TGTGCCAGTCGTCCAGGGGAGGGGGGCGATCAGCCCCAGCATTTT,TRBV25-1,TRBJ1-5,NA,NA